This T cell receptor (beta chain) is from a study of T cell responses to AZD1222 COVID-19 vaccine. Study-wide context: Timing groups of about 4 and about 12 weeks for second doses were pooled. Study observations and caveats: Reportedly, nearly half of unique spike TCRs recognized epitopes outside B.1.351/B.1.1.7 mutations. The sample set comprised mostly white British donors with more females, and clonal diversity was possibly underestimated. The repertoires were collected only after the peak T cell response.

Turning to this clone: The target antigen is unknown.

The CDR3 spans 12 residues. Unmatched junction bases numbered 5, after V lost 4 bases and J lost 12 bases. Germline values: CDR1 SGHNT, CDR2 YENEEA. Some clones are missing from TCRdb's copy, which holds only in-frame ones; the method was immunoSEQ multiplex PCR. Of about 66,000 clones in the sample, over 75% were seen once. The sequence came from an adult in good health. Sample: peripheral blood, taken on day 0 of AZD1222 vaccination. The chain recombines TRBV11-3 with TRBJ1-4; 7 bases fit TRBD1. The CDR3 sequence: CASSSGQMELFF. As DNA, the CDR3 is TGTGCCAGCAGCTCGGGACAGATGGAACTGTTTTTT. The full variable domain, its missing parts supplied by reference TRBV11-3 and TRBJ1-4, is EAGVVQSPRYKIIEKKQPVAFWCNPISGHNTLYWYLQNLGQGPELLIRYENEEAVDDSQLPKDRFSAERLKGVDSTLKIQPAELGDSAVYLCASSSGQMELFFGSGTQLSVL.